The 26 T cell receptor beta chains given below trace back to one sample, sequenced in a study of shared clonotypes between healthy human individuals. Measured with immunoSEQ multiplex PCR; TCRdb has only the in-frame clones, and not every one. The table has some 1,900,000 clones, approximately 94% seen once. Naive CD8 populations comprised CD45RO-negative cells positively selected for CCR7, excluding terminally differentiated effector memory CD45RA+ cells. The sequencing input was naive CD8+ T cells sorted from blood. These receptors were taken from a man in his late teens or twenties in good health.

The chain is built from TRBV27 and TRBJ2-1; D is uncertain. The V end was cut by 5 bases, the J end by 7 bases, with 9 bases between. CDR1 and CDR2 from the germline V gene are MNHEY and SMNVEV (reference sequence). This CDR3 spans 12 amino acids. Here the CDR3 reads CASSPSWNEQFF. CDR3 DNA: TGTGCCAGCAGTCCCTCCTGGAATGAGCAGTTCTTC.

This chain uses TRBV2 with TRBJ1-2, with 7 bases matching TRBD1. In germline, CDR1 is SNHLY, CDR2 FYNNEI. With 7 bases clipped from V and 0 bases from J, the junction kept 11 bases outside the gene matches. The CDR3 contains 16 residues. The CDR3 sequence is CASKGGAGKTNYGYTF. CDR3 in DNA: TGTGCCAGCAAAGGGGGCGCAGGGAAGACTAACTATGGCTACACCTTC.

This chain joins TRBV6-6 and TRBJ1-3; D uncertain. Trimming cost V 5 bases and J 1 base, with 15 bases left between them. Germline V lookup: CDR1 MNHNY, CDR2 SVGAGI (reference sequence). This CDR3 is 16 amino acids long. CDR3 DNA: TGTGCCAGCAGTCCCTTGGACCACGATTCTGGAAACACCATATATTTT. Its protein is CASSPLDHDSGNTIYF.

To note about this clone: The sample holds other DNA sequences that translate to the same CDR3. The genes are TRBV19 and TRBJ2-7; D may be TRBD2 (6 bases). Between the trimmed V and J ends, which lost 5 bases and 2 bases, there was a span of 10 bases. Germline V CDR1 and CDR2: LNHDA, SQIVND (reference sequence). The CDR3 consists of 13 residues. CDR3 nucleotide sequence: TGTGCCAGTAGTTTCGGGAGAACCTACGAGCAGTACTTC. This encodes CASSFGRTYEQYF.

This clone has a single count. V is TRBV28 and J is TRBJ1-1; D may be TRBD1 (6 bases). Trimming pared 6 bases from V and 1 base from J, leaving 21 bases between. Germline loops: CDR1 MDHEN, CDR2 SYDVKM. CDR3 length equals 17 residues. The CDR3 DNA reads TGTGCCAGCAGCCCCCCTTGGGGGCTAGAGGGGAACACTGAAGCTTTCTTT. This gives the protein CASSPPWGLEGNTEAFF.

This chain uses TRBV27 with TRBJ2-7, with D unclear. The V end was cut by 6 bases, the J end by 4 bases, with 22 bases between. The CDR3 totals 16 residues. Per the germline V gene, CDR1 is MNHEY and CDR2 is SMNVEV (reference sequence). CDR3 bases: TGTGCCAGCAGCCCATCTATCGGTCCTATGACTTACGAGCAGTACTTC. The encoded protein is CASSPSIGPMTYEQYF.

This clone was counted once. Other DNA sequences in the same sample also yield this CDR3. The chain couples TRBV7-9 to TRBJ2-1; D is uncertain. The V gene lost 1 base and the J gene lost 6 bases, with 4 bases spanning the gap. From germline, CDR1 is SEHNR and CDR2 FQNEAQ (reference sequence). CDR3 length equals 12 residues. In DNA form, the CDR3 reads TGTGCCAGCAGCTTAGTCGGCAATGAGCAGTTCTTC. Amino acid sequence: CASSLVGNEQFF.

The chain carries TRBV23-1 and TRBJ2-7, with no clear D. TRBV23-1 is an open reading frame, and its role is uncertain. There are 17 residues in the CDR3. The ends were cut back, 0 bases at V and 0 bases at J, with 15 bases in the middle. Here the CDR3 DNA reads TGCGCCAGCAGTCAATCCGAGTCGAACCATAGCTCCTACGAGCAGTACTTC. The encoded protein is CASSQSESNHSSYEQYF.

The CDR3 spells CPTTSGGGIQYF. In DNA form, the CDR3 reads TGTCCCACCACTTCAGGGGGCGGCATTCAGTACTTC. This sequence joins TRBV21-1 and TRBJ2-4; the table's D gene call, TRBD1, was not cross checked with the DNA. TRBV21-1 is listed as a pseudogene. The CDR3 runs 12 residues.

This clone occurred once. The CDR3 spells CASSLELAGVYNEQFF. The DNA of the CDR3 is TGTGCCAGCAGCTTAGAACTAGCGGGAGTGTACAATGAGCAGTTCTTC. The chain links TRBV11-2 to TRBJ2-1, with 11 bases fitting TRBD2. V trimming: 0 bases; J trimming: 4 bases; junction bases outside the gene matches: 2. This CDR3 has 16 residues. CDR1 is SGHAT and CDR2 is FQNNGV in the germline V gene.

This clone came up a few times. The same CDR3 also results from other DNA sequences found in this sample. This chain links TRBV5-4 with TRBJ2-5; unclear D gene. V was cut by 3 bases and J by 1 base, with 1 base left in between. The CDR3 loop spans 11 amino acids. Germline V gene lookup returns CDR1 SGHNT and CDR2 YYREEE (reference sequence). CDR3 amino acids: CASSSQETQYF. The CDR3 region has the DNA TGTGCCAGCAGCTCCCAAGAGACCCAGTACTTC.

This sequence joins TRBV11-2 and TRBJ2-7, with TRBD1 matching over 8 bases. CDR3 length: 14 amino acids. Germline loops: CDR1 SGHAT, CDR2 FQNNGV. V trimming: 4 bases; J trimming: 1 base; junction bases outside the gene matches: 3. In nucleotides, the CDR3 is TGTGCCAGCAGCTACAGGGGGGTATCCTACGAGCAGTACTTC. This gives the protein CASSYRGVSYEQYF.

In DNA form, the CDR3 reads TGTGCCAGCAGCGTAGGGTCTAGCGGGGGGGCAGATGAGCAGTTCTTC. Protein sequence: CASSVGSSGGADEQFF. The chain is built from TRBV9 and TRBJ2-1, with 12 bases identical to TRBD2. Looked up from germline, CDR1 is SGDLS and CDR2 is YYNGEE. CDR3 length equals 16 residues. Trimming removed 0 bases from V and 8 bases from J; junction bases left unmatched: 6. The variable domain in full, with the rest retrieved from reference TRBV9 and TRBJ2-1, is DSGVTQTPKHLITATGQRVTLRCSPRSGDLSVYWYQQSLDQGLQFLIQYYNGEERAKGNILERFSAQQFPDLHSELNLSSLELGDSALYFCASSVGSSGGADEQFFGPGTRLTVL.

The genes are TRBV30 and TRBJ2-1; D gene unclear. V lost 0 bases to trimming and J lost 5 bases, with 14 bases between them. The CDR3 sequence is 15 residues long. Per germline, CDR1 GTSNPN and CDR2 SVGIG (reference sequence). Written as DNA, the CDR3 is TGTGCCTGGAGTGTATGGTGGGTCAAGGACAATGAGCAGTTCTTC. Translated, it gives CAWSVWWVKDNEQFF.

The V gene is TRBV19, the J gene TRBJ2-2; D might be TRBD2 (5 bases). There are 17 residues in the CDR3. Looked up from germline, CDR1 is LNHDA and CDR2 is SQIVND (reference sequence). V was pared by 0 bases and J by 1 base, with 12 bases between. The CDR3 coding sequence is TGTGCCAGTAGTATAGATCCGGGGATAGGGAACACCGGGGAGCTGTTTTTT. This encodes CASSIDPGIGNTGELFF. The full variable domain, in which reference TRBV19 and TRBJ2-2 provide the parts outside the CDR3, is DGGITQSPKYLFRKEGQNVTLSCEQNLNHDAMYWYRQDPGQGLRLIYYSQIVNDFQKGDIAEGYSVSREKKESFPLTVTSAQKNPTAFYLCASSIDPGIGNTGELFFGEGSRLTVL.

V and J are TRBV7-5 and TRBJ2-7; the table gives TRBD1 as D, unverified against the DNA. TRBV7-5 is annotated as a pseudogene. This CDR3 has 12 residues. CDR3 in DNA: TGTGCCGCTTACAGGGACACCTACGAGCAGTACTTC. This translates into CAAYRDTYEQYF.

Points on this clone: Other DNA sequences from this sample encode an identical CDR3 as well. The chain carries TRBV29-1 and TRBJ2-2; D remains unclear. This CDR3 region has 13 residues. Germline V lookup: CDR1 SQVTM, CDR2 ANQGSEA. V dropped 2 bases and J dropped 0 bases, with 4 bases sitting between them. In DNA form, the CDR3 reads TGCAGCGTTGAAACAGCGAACACCGGGGAGCTGTTTTTT. It encodes CSVETANTGELFF.

Worth noting for this clone: Additional DNA sequences in this sample encode the identical CDR3. V is TRBV2 and J is TRBJ2-5; D is unclear. This CDR3 region has 12 residues. The germline V gene encodes CDR1 SNHLY and CDR2 FYNNEI. Trimming removed 3 bases at V and 5 bases at J, with 7 bases between. CDR3 nucleotide sequence: TGTGCCAGCAGTGACCGGCGGGAGACCCAGTACTTC. This encodes CASSDRRETQYF.

J is TRBJ2-1 and V is TRBV27, with TRBD1 identical over 7 bases. Germline CDR1 MNHEY, CDR2 SMNVEV (reference sequence). The CDR3 has 13 residues. Trimming cost V 11 bases and J 3 bases; bases outside gene matches: 7. CDR3 bases: TGTGCCGTTAAGGACAGGAGCTACAATGAGCAGTTCTTC. Its protein is CAVKDRSYNEQFF.

This chain joins TRBV4-1 and TRBJ2-1; 11 bases agree with TRBD1. V lost 4 bases to trimming and J lost 9 bases; unmatched junction nucleotides: 8. CDR3 length: 15 amino acids. Germline V CDR1 and CDR2: MGHRA, YSYEKL. The CDR3 is CASSPGTGGWGEQFF. Written as DNA, the CDR3 is TGCGCCAGCAGCCCAGGGACAGGGGGATGGGGTGAGCAGTTCTTC.

The chain combines TRBV7-9 with TRBJ1-1; possible D gene TRBD1, 5 bases. CDR3 length: 14 amino acids. Germline CDR1 reads SEHNR; CDR2 reads FQNEAQ (reference sequence). Trimming took 3 bases from V and 5 from J, leaving 13 bases between them. The CDR3 here is CASSLEGAKTEAFF. For the CDR3, the DNA is TGTGCCAGCAGCTTGGAAGGGGCAAAGACTGAAGCTTTCTTT.

Points on this clone: Other DNA sequences in this specimen translate into the identical CDR3. This rearrangement joins TRBV5-4 to TRBJ2-7; 10 bases align to TRBD1. The CDR3 extends over 15 amino acids. V trimming: 0 bases; J trimming: 4 bases; junction bases outside the gene matches: 4. Germline V gene lookup returns CDR1 SGHNT and CDR2 YYREEE (reference sequence). CDR3 loop: CASSLGGTGDYEQYF. The CDR3 DNA sequence: TGTGCCAGCAGCTTGGGAGGGACAGGGGATTACGAGCAGTACTTC. Full variable domain (rest looked up from reference TRBV5-4 and TRBJ2-7): ETGVTQSPTHLIKTRGQQVTLRCSSQSGHNTVSWYQQALGQGPQFIFQYYREEENGRGNFPPRFSGLQFPNYSSELNVNALELDDSALYLCASSLGGTGDYEQYFGPGTRLTVT.

The chain couples TRBV14 to TRBJ2-2; perhaps TRBD2 as D (5 bases). Trimming took off 4 bases at V and 5 bases at J, with 8 bases between the two ends. The germline gives CDR1 SGHDN, CDR2 FVKESK. The length of the CDR3 is 13 residues. CDR3 amino acids: CASSPLATGELFF. The DNA for the CDR3 is TGTGCCAGCAGCCCTTTAGCGACCGGGGAGCTGTTTTTT.

The chain carries TRBV30 and TRBJ1-3; D is unclear. The germline V and J ends were trimmed by 6 bases and 1 base, with 13 bases remaining between them. CDR3 length: 14 amino acids. Germline assignment: CDR1 GTSNPN and CDR2 SVGIG (reference sequence). This chain's CDR3 is CACELVGSGNTIYF. DNA for the CDR3: TGTGCCTGCGAGCTGGTAGGATCTGGAAACACCATATATTTT.

V is TRBV7-9 and J is TRBJ2-1; 7 bases map to TRBD1. Germline loops: CDR1 SEHNR, CDR2 FQNEAQ (reference sequence). The CDR3 contains 15 residues. Trimming cost V 6 bases and J 5 bases; bases outside gene matches: 10. The CDR3 sequence: CASSPPGTVNNEQFF. CDR3 bases: TGTGCCAGCAGTCCACCCGGGACAGTCAACAATGAGCAGTTCTTC. The full variable domain, its missing parts supplied by reference TRBV7-9 and TRBJ2-1, is DTGVSQNPRHKITKRGQNVTFRCDPISEHNRLYWYRQTLGQGPEFLTYFQNEAQLEKSRLLSDRFSAERPKGSFSTLEIQRTEQGDSAMYLCASSPPGTVNNEQFFGPGTRLTVL.

The chain recombines TRBV29-1 with TRBJ2-3; D could derive from TRBD1 or TRBD2 (5 bases each). V was pared by 2 bases and J by 5 bases, with 38 bases between. Germline V gene lookup returns CDR1 SQVTM and CDR2 ANQGSEA. The CDR3 sequence is 22 residues long. In DNA, the CDR3 is TGCAGCGTTGAACATATAATAACAGGAGGTATTAGGAGCGAGAGCTTTAGAGATACGCAGTATTTT. Amino acid sequence: CSVEHIITGGIRSESFRDTQYF.